Listed here are 6 T cell receptor beta chains from one sample, sequenced in a study of shared clonotypes between healthy human individuals. Data came from immunoSEQ multiplex PCR; TCRdb stores just in-frame clones and leaves some out. Found here are under 2,000,000 clones, about 94% of them singletons; the top ten hold under 1.5%. Naive CD8 cells, CD45RO-negative and positively selected for CCR7, excluded terminally differentiated effector memory CD45RA+ cells. The material sequenced was naive CD8+ T cells sorted from blood. These receptor sequences come from a man younger than 35 in good health.

This rearrangement joins TRBV5-4 to TRBJ1-1, with 7 bases lining up with TRBD1. The CDR3 is 17 residues long. In germline, CDR1 is SGHNT, CDR2 YYREEE (reference sequence). Trimming removed 4 bases from V and 3 bases from J; junction bases left unmatched: 15. As DNA, the CDR3 is TGTGCCAGCAGCCTAATACCGGGACAGCGGATCGACACTGAAGCTTTCTTT. Translation gives CASSLIPGQRIDTEAFF.

Concerning this clone: Relative to the germline gene, one junction end is altered; a read error may explain this. This rearrangement joins TRBV27 to TRBJ1-5; D possibly corresponds to TRBD1 (5 bases). CDR1 and CDR2 (germline): MNHEY, SMNVEV (reference sequence). This CDR3 spans 17 amino acids. In DNA, the CDR3 is TGTGCCAGCCGATCTTCGGGGCCCCCCCCTAGCGATCAGCCCCAGCATTTT. Translation: CASRSSGPPPSDQPQHF.

The CDR3 reads CASSLSGTGLYEQYF. The CDR3 DNA reads TGTGCCAGCTCACTTTCCGGGACAGGGCTTTACGAGCAGTACTTC. This chain uses TRBV18 with TRBJ2-7; TRBD1 agrees at 9 bases. V was clipped by 4 bases and J by 4 bases; unmatched bases: 8. CDR1 and CDR2 (germline): KGHSH, LQKENI. The CDR3 sequence is 15 residues long.

The V and J genes are TRBV27 and TRBJ2-5; D gene uncertain. Germline V gives CDR1 MNHEY, CDR2 SMNVEV (reference sequence). This CDR3 comprises 14 residues. With 6 bases removed from V and 1 base from J, the gap between germline ends came to 12 bases. CDR3 loop: CASSSTEVQETQYF. The DNA for the CDR3 is TGTGCCAGCAGCTCAACTGAAGTCCAAGAGACCCAGTACTTC.

J is TRBJ2-5 and V is TRBV5-1; D remains unclear. From germline, CDR1 is SGHRS and CDR2 YFSETQ. This CDR3 has 12 residues. The germline V and J ends were trimmed by 0 bases and 5 bases, with 5 bases remaining between them. CDR3 in DNA: TGCGCCAGCAGCTTGGCCCCCGAGACCCAGTACTTC. It is translated as CASSLAPETQYF.

The gene calls are TRBV10-3 and TRBJ1-5; D may be TRBD1 (5 bases). The V end was cut by 3 bases, the J end by 3 bases, with 9 bases between. There are 14 residues in the CDR3. The germline V gene has CDR1 ENHRY and CDR2 SYGVKD. CDR3 sequence: CAISERGSNQPQHF. The CDR3 region has the DNA TGTGCCATCAGTGAAAGGGGTTCCAATCAGCCCCAGCATTTT.